The 12 T cell receptor beta chains presented below share a single source sample, sequenced in a study of T-cell memory formation after mild COVID-19. TCRdb recomputed calls from the 5' RACE reads with MiXCR, one row per CDR3 protein. The sample yields roughly 190,000 distinct CDR3 sequences, under 30% seen once. Source material: PBMCs or a T cell subset sorted from them (not recorded which). These receptors came from an adult woman who had mild COVID-19 (a few samples of this study predate the infection). Cell type and time point are not known.

This chain joins TRBV15 and TRBJ2-7; no clear D. V lost 0 bases to trimming and J lost 3 bases, with 9 bases between them. The CDR3 extends over 14 amino acids. Germline CDR1 and CDR2: LNHNV and YYDKDF (reference sequence). CDR3 residues: CATSRDFSSYEQYF. The CDR3, as DNA: TGTGCCACCAGCAGAGATTTCTCCAGCTACGAGCAGTACTTC.

This clonotype was detected a few times. The chain combines TRBV10-3 with TRBJ2-7; D might be TRBD1 (6 bases). Trimming cost V 4 bases and J 0 bases, with 13 bases left between them. CDR1 is ENHRY and CDR2 is SYGVKD in the germline V gene. The CDR3 has 15 amino acids. DNA of the CDR3: TGTGCCATCAGTGTCGAGGACAGATACTCCTACGAGCAGTACTTC. Encoded protein: CAISVEDRYSYEQYF.

This clonotype showed up just a few times. The genes are TRBV20-1 and TRBJ2-4, with a possible D match to TRBD2 (6 bases). V lost 5 bases and J 2 bases, leaving 10 bases between the germline ends. Germline CDR1 and CDR2: DFQATT and SNEGSKA (reference sequence). The CDR3 has 13 residues. This chain's CDR3 is CSAPAGTKNIQYF. CDR3 sequence (DNA): TGCAGTGCTCCGGCGGGGACCAAAAACATTCAGTACTTC.

The rearrangement uses TRBV9 and TRBJ2-3, with D possibly being TRBD2 (6 bases). The CDR3 is made up of 13 amino acids. The V end lost 7 bases, the J end lost 4 bases, and 13 bases lay between the germline ends. The germline CDR1 and CDR2 sequences are SGDLS and YYNGEE. The chain's CDR3 is CASQRTGADTQYF. The CDR3 DNA follows: TGTGCCAGCCAGCGAACGGGGGCAGATACGCAGTATTTT.

The chain is built from TRBV5-1 and TRBJ2-6; 10 bases line up with TRBD1. Trimming took 4 bases from V and 6 from J; bases not matched to a gene: 7. CDR3 size: 16 residues. Germline V gene lookup returns CDR1 SGHRS and CDR2 YFSETQ. CDR3 sequence: CASSPGTGALANVLTF. In DNA form, the CDR3 reads TGCGCCAGCAGCCCCGGGACAGGGGCCCTGGCCAACGTCCTGACTTTC.

The rearrangement joins TRBV10-3 to TRBJ2-5; D not certain. Germline V gene lookup returns CDR1 ENHRY and CDR2 SYGVKD. V dropped 3 bases and J dropped 1 base, with 21 bases sitting between them. There are 18 residues in the CDR3. DNA for the CDR3: TGTGCCATCAGTGATCCCATTTTGATGGCGCCGGGCCAAGAGACCCAGTACTTC. Its translation is CAISDPILMAPGQETQYF.

This clonotype has only a few counts. The V gene is TRBV29-1, the J gene TRBJ2-2, with D unclear. Germline-derived CDR1 and CDR2 are SQVTM and ANQGSEA. Trimming removed 0 bases at V and 5 bases at J, with 10 bases between. The length of the CDR3 is 14 residues. CDR3 bases: TGCAGCGTTGAAGAATCTAGGAGTACCGGGGAGCTGTTTTTT. Amino acid sequence: CSVEESRSTGELFF.

In its sample, this clonotype was seen a few times. The chain links TRBV24-1 to TRBJ2-3; no reliable D call. Trimming removed 2 bases from V and 6 bases from J, with 20 bases in between. Germline V gene sequence: CDR1 KGHDR, CDR2 SFDVKD. The CDR3 runs to 17 residues. The CDR3: CATSDSSPRRTPDTQYF. CDR3 nucleotide sequence: TGTGCCACCAGTGATTCTTCCCCCCGGCGGACCCCGGATACGCAGTATTTT.

As to this clonotype: Germline and junction disagree at one end, which may indicate a read error. The genes are TRBV5-1 and TRBJ2-7, with D perhaps assigned TRBD1 or TRBD2 (5 bases each). In germline, CDR1 is SGHRS, CDR2 YFSETQ. The CDR3 contains 13 residues. CDR3 in amino acids: CASSPGPTYEQYF. CDR3 DNA sequence: TGTGCCAGCAGCCCGGGACCCACCTACGAGCAGTACTTC.

The chain couples TRBV9 to TRBJ2-3, with D perhaps assigned TRBD1 or TRBD2 (5 bases each). The CDR3 is 15 residues long. V was shortened by 3 bases and J by 2 bases, with 13 bases between the two germline ends. Per germline, CDR1 SGDLS and CDR2 YYNGEE. The CDR3 sequence is CASSGGATATDTQYF. CDR3 in DNA: TGTGCCAGCAGCGGAGGGGCGACAGCCACAGATACGCAGTATTTT.

The rearrangement links TRBV7-9 to TRBJ2-1, with D possibly being TRBD1 (6 bases). CDR1 SEHNR and CDR2 FQNEAQ come from the germline V gene (reference sequence). The CDR3 is made up of 12 amino acids. The ends were cut back, 1 base at V and 10 bases at J, with 8 bases in the middle. In DNA form, the CDR3 reads TGTGCCAGCAGCTTAGAGGGGGTCGAGCAGTTCTTC. The encoded protein is CASSLEGVEQFF.

The V call is TRBV9, the J call TRBJ2-3, with D unresolved. Germline V gene lookup returns CDR1 SGDLS and CDR2 YYNGEE. V was pared by 4 bases and J by 2 bases, with 14 bases between. This CDR3 has 15 residues. CDR3 sequence: CASSPQAAATDTQYF. In DNA, the CDR3 is TGTGCCAGCAGCCCCCAGGCGGCAGCCACAGATACGCAGTATTTT.